The entry below gives a single TCR beta chain sequence along with its context. Trimming cost V 5 bases and J 0 bases; bases outside gene matches: 5. CDR1 is SGHAT, CDR2 FQNNGV, per germline. The CDR3 extends over 18 amino acids. This specimen belongs to a study of blood T cells in healthy people across ages. The total RNA that was extracted per sample amounted to at least 5 micrograms. For the second PCR, which ran for roughly 7 to 11 cycles, a sample-barcoded 5' primer and a J-beta primer mix were used. In TCRdb, the 5' RACE reads were re-called with MiXCR into one record per CDR3 protein. The data hold over 600,000 distinct CDR3 sequences, with about 21% observed a single time.

Sample: blood. The origin of this receptor is a man in his 70s in good health. The chain links TRBV11-2 to TRBJ2-2; the match to TRBD2 covers 14 bases. This chain's CDR3 is CASSLLTSGRANTGELFF. In nucleotides, the CDR3 is TGTGCCAGCAGCCTTTTGACTAGCGGGAGGGCGAACACCGGGGAGCTGTTTTTT. The entire variable domain, with the rest obtained from reference TRBV11-2 and TRBJ2-2, is as follows: EAGVAQSPRYKIIEKRQSVAFWCNPISGHATLYWYQQILGQGPKLLIQFQNNGVVDDSQLPKDRFSAERLKGVDSTLKIQPAKLEDSAVYLCASSLLTSGRANTGELFFGEGSRLTVL.